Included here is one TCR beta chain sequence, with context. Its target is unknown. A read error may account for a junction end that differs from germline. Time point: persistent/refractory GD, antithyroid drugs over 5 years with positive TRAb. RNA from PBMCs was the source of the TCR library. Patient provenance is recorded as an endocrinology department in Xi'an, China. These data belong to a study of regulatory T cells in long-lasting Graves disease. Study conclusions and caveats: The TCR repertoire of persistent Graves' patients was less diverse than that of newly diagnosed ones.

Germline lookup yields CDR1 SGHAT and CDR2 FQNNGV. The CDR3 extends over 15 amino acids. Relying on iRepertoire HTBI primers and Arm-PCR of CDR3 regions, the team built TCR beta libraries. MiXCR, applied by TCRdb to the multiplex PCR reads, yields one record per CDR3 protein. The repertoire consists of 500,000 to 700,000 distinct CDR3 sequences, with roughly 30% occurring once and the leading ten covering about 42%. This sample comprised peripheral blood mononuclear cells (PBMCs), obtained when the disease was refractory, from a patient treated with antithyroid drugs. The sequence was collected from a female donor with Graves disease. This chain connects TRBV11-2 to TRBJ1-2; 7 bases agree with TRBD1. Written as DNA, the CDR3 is TGTGCCAGCAGCTTAGGGGGAAGACAGGGACAGAAAGTGTCCTTC. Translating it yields CASSLGGRQGQKVSF.